This T cell receptor (beta chain) derives from a study of blood T cell repertoires in COVID-19. The wider study: PBMCs, B-cell-depleted T cells, or T cells provided the cDNA or gDNA that made up the material.

The ends lost 6 bases at V and 2 bases at J; junction bases unmatched: 6. This CDR3 comprises 15 residues. The germline CDR1 and CDR2 sequences are MDHEN and SYDVKM. Libraries were prepared by immunoSEQ multiplex PCR; TCRdb keeps only in-frame clonotypes and omits some of them. The sample records about 46,000 clones, around nine tenths being singletons. The chain links TRBV28 to TRBJ2-3, with TRBD1 matching 9 bases. Sequencing was performed on peripheral blood. This TCR came from a human donor with active COVID-19. The donor label of this sample is uncertain. CDR3 coding DNA: TGTGCCAGCAGGTCCGGGACAGGGTACACAGATACGCAGTATTTT. Translated: CASRSGTGYTDTQYF.